These 14 T cell receptor beta chains were sequenced from one sample in a study of blood T cell repertoires in COVID-19. Produced via immunoSEQ multiplex PCR; TCRdb's table is partial and in-frame only. The table has approximately 100,000 clones, roughly 87% seen once. The sample comprised peripheral blood. These TCRs come from a woman aged 55-69 years with acute or convalescent COVID-19.

The chain recombines TRBV3-1 (or the pseudogene TRBV3-2) with TRBJ2-3; no clear D. Trimming stripped 0 bases from V and 5 bases from J, with 12 bases between. This CDR3 spans 15 amino acids. Germline V gene sequence: CDR1 LGHDT, CDR2 YNNKEL (reference sequence). The CDR3 DNA is TGTGCCAGCAGCCAAGATTCGGCTAGGCGAGATACGCAGTATTTT. The encoded protein is CASSQDSARRDTQYF.

The CDR3 DNA reads as TGTGCCAGCAGCCAAGGGACAGGAGACATCTATGGCTACACCTTC. This encodes CASSQGTGDIYGYTF. The J gene is TRBJ1-2, the V gene TRBV3-1 (or the pseudogene TRBV3-2); 7 nucleotides agree with TRBD1. The ends lost 1 base at V and 4 bases at J; junction bases unmatched: 6. CDR3 length equals 15 residues. Germline-derived CDR1 and CDR2 are LGHDT and YNNKEL (reference sequence).

V usage is TRBV27 and J usage is TRBJ2-5, with 11 bases lining up with TRBD2. CDR1 and CDR2 from the germline V gene are MNHEY and SMNVEV (reference sequence). With V trimmed by 8 bases and J by 5 bases, 10 bases remained unmatched. The CDR3 spans 15 residues. The CDR3 protein is CASGGISGRAETQYF. The CDR3, as DNA: TGTGCCAGCGGAGGAATTAGCGGGAGGGCTGAGACCCAGTACTTC.

This sequence joins TRBV7-8 and TRBJ1-2, with TRBD1 matching 9 bases. Germline-derived CDR1 and CDR2 are SGHVS and FQNEAQ. After removal of 3 bases from V and 8 bases from J, the junction contained 10 bases not matched to a gene. This CDR3 spans 15 amino acids. The CDR3 loop is CASSLADRGNYGYTF. CDR3 nucleotides: TGTGCCAGCAGCTTGGCTGACAGGGGGAATTACGGCTACACCTTC.

The chain combines TRBV15 with TRBJ2-1; maybe TRBD1 (5 bases). In germline, CDR1 is LNHNV, CDR2 YYDKDF (reference sequence). V shed 5 bases and J shed 6 bases, with 20 bases lying between them. This CDR3 has 16 residues. The CDR3 sequence: CATSGRVTTSPNEQFF. The CDR3 DNA reads as TGTGCCACCAGCGGCAGGGTCACCACCTCCCCCAATGAGCAGTTCTTC.

This sequence joins TRBV27 and TRBJ2-1, with 10 bases identical to TRBD2. CDR1 and CDR2 from the germline V gene are MNHEY and SMNVEV (reference sequence). The junction had 24 bases not matched to a gene; V was cut back by 8 bases and J by 8 bases. The CDR3 runs 19 residues. The CDR3 here is CASLPSEASGRGAGYEQFF. CDR3 coding DNA: TGTGCCAGCCTCCCGTCAGAGGCTAGCGGGAGAGGGGCTGGCTATGAGCAGTTCTTC.

The chain couples TRBV7-3 to TRBJ2-1; 10 nucleotides agree with TRBD2. CDR3 length equals 18 residues. The V gene end was trimmed by 4 bases and the J gene end by 4 bases; junction bases not matched to a gene: 13. CDR1 and CDR2 from the germline V gene are SGHTA and FQGTGA. CDR3 nucleotide sequence: TGTGCCAGCAGCTCAAACGTTCATCGGACTAGCGGTTACAATGAGCAGTTCTTC. This translates into CASSSNVHRTSGYNEQFF.

The gene calls are TRBV4-1 and TRBJ2-1, with 11 bases fitting TRBD2. From germline, CDR1 is MGHRA and CDR2 YSYEKL. With 1 base clipped from V and 2 bases from J, the junction kept 1 base outside the gene matches. The CDR3 spans 16 residues. This CDR3 reads CASSQGLAGPYNEQFF. DNA of the CDR3: TGCGCCAGCAGCCAAGGACTAGCGGGACCCTACAATGAGCAGTTCTTC.

The rearrangement uses TRBV12-3 or TRBV12-4 and TRBJ2-7; maybe TRBD2 (5 bases). This CDR3 has 13 amino acids. V was clipped by 8 bases and J by 3 bases, with 14 bases between them. CDR3 bases: TGTGCCAGCGGGCCAGGACTCAGCTACGAGCAGTACTTC. Translating it yields CASGPGLSYEQYF.

The genes are TRBV28 and TRBJ2-1; D might be TRBD1 (5 bases). The CDR3 is made up of 16 amino acids. Germline CDR1 reads MDHEN; CDR2 reads SYDVKM. V shed 6 bases and J shed 2 bases, with 17 bases lying between them. CDR3 loop: CASSEERGLAYNEQFF. The CDR3, as DNA: TGTGCCAGCAGCGAGGAAAGGGGTTTGGCCTACAATGAGCAGTTCTTC.

This clone was counted between two and nine times. The chain joins TRBV19 to TRBJ2-7; 8 bases fit TRBD2. V lost 4 bases to trimming and J lost 3 bases; unmatched junction nucleotides: 5. Germline lookup yields CDR1 LNHDA and CDR2 SQIVND (reference sequence). The CDR3 loop spans 14 amino acids. CDR3 bases: TGTGCCAGTAGTAGGGTAGCGGGGAGCTACGAGCAGTACTTC. As protein: CASSRVAGSYEQYF.

V usage is TRBV7-9 and J usage is TRBJ1-4; D might be TRBD1 (5 bases). Trimming took 2 bases from V and 8 from J, leaving 15 bases between them. CDR3 length equals 15 residues. Per the germline V gene, CDR1 is SEHNR and CDR2 is FQNEAQ (reference sequence). The CDR3 is CASSLRLGLGEKLFF. CDR3 bases: TGTGCCAGCAGCTTAAGGCTGGGGCTGGGCGAAAAACTGTTTTTT.

This chain links TRBV9 with TRBJ2-1; 8 bases agree with TRBD2. V dropped 2 bases and J dropped 0; count of bases not matched to a gene: 1. The CDR3 covers 15 residues. Germline loops: CDR1 SGDLS, CDR2 YYNGEE. The chain's CDR3 is CASSVAGGSYNEQFF. The CDR3 bases are TGTGCCAGCAGCGTCGCGGGAGGCTCCTACAATGAGCAGTTCTTC.

The chain employs TRBV5-8 and TRBJ1-5, with 7 bases aligning to TRBD1. The CDR3 loop spans 15 amino acids. Germline V gene data show CDR1 as SGHTS and CDR2 as YDEGEE. With 4 bases clipped from V and 6 bases from J, the junction kept 10 bases outside the gene matches. CDR3 coding DNA: TGTGCCAGCAGCGCCGGAACAGGGGTAGGTCAGCCCCAGCATTTT. Translating it yields CASSAGTGVGQPQHF.